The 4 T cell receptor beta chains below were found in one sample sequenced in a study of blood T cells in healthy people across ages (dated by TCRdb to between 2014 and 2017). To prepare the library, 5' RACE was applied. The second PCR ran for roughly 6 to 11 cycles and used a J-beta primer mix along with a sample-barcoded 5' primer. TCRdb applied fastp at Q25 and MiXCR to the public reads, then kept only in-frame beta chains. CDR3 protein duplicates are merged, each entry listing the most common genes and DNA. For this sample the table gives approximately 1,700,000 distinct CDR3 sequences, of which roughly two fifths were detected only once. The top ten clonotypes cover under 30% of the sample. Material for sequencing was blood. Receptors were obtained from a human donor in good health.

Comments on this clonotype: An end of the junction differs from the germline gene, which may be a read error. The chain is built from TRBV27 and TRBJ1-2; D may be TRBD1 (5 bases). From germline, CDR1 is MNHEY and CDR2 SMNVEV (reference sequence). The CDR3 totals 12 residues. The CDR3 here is CARSLEGDGYTF. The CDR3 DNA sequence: TGTGCCCGCAGTTTAGAAGGGGATGGCTACACCTTC.

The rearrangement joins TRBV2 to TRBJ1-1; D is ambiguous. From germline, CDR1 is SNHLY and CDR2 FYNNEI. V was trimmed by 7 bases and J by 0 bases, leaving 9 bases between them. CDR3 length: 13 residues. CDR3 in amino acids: CASNPEMNTEAFF. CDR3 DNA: TGTGCCAGCAACCCAGAGATGAACACTGAAGCTTTCTTT.

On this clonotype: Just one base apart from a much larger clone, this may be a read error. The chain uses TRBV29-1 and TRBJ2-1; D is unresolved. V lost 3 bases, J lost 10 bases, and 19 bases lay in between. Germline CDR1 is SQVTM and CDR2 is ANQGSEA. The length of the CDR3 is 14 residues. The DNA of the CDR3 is TGCAGCGTTGATGTTGCAGGAACGTCCTACGAGCAGTTCTTC. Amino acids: CSVDVAGTSYEQFF.

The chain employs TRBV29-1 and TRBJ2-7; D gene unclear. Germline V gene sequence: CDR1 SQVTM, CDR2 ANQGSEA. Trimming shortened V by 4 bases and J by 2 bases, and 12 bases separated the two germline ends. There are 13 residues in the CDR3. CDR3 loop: CSVVGDTTYEQYF. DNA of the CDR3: TGCAGCGTTGTAGGCGATACCACCTACGAGCAGTACTTC.